These T cell receptor beta chains were read from a single sample in a study of blood T cell repertoires in COVID-19. Clones were sequenced by immunoSEQ multiplex PCR, and TCRdb holds only the in-frame ones, with some missing. Among about 130,000 clones listed, 85% were seen once. The specimen was peripheral blood. Receptors originate from a human donor in a cohort sampled during active COVID-19. CDR3s include the opening cysteine and the closing phenylalanine or tryptophan. Each record gives: J gene, clone size, D gene, V gene, CDR3 DNA, CDR3 protein. A D gene is named only where the DNA matches it firmly. Size tells how often a clone was seen (once, few, many) or the class of an expanded clone, and some rows leave it out.

j_call: TRBJ1-1
clone_size: .
d_call: .
v_call: TRBV9
cdr3_nt: TGTGCCAGCAGCGTAACAGGGAGTAGGACTGAAGCTTTCTTT
cdr3_aa: CASSVTGSRTEAFF

j_call: TRBJ2-1
clone_size: .
d_call: .
v_call: TRBV7-9
cdr3_nt: TGTGCCAGCAGCTTAGCGCGGGGACTTTTGGCCAGCTCCTACAATGAGCAGTTCTTC
cdr3_aa: CASSLARGLLASSYNEQFF

j_call: TRBJ2-2
clone_size: .
d_call: TRBD2
v_call: TRBV7-2
cdr3_nt: TGTGCCAGCCTAGCGGCCACCGGGGAGCTGTTTTTT
cdr3_aa: CASLAATGELFF

j_call: TRBJ2-2
clone_size: .
d_call: .
v_call: TRBV5-4
cdr3_nt: TGTGCCAGCAGACTTGACAGCTACACCGGGGAGCTGTTTTTT
cdr3_aa: CASRLDSYTGELFF

j_call: TRBJ2-3
clone_size: .
d_call: .
v_call: TRBV5-8
cdr3_nt: TGTGCCAGCAGCCGGGAATGGGGTGGAGGGCCAGATACGCAGTATTTT
cdr3_aa: CASSREWGGGPDTQYF

j_call: TRBJ1-2
clone_size: .
d_call: .
v_call: TRBV4-1
cdr3_nt: TGCGCCAGCAGCCAATCCCCTACCAACTATGGCTACACCTTC
cdr3_aa: CASSQSPTNYGYTF

j_call: TRBJ1-2
clone_size: .
d_call: .
v_call: TRBV5-1
cdr3_nt: TGCGCCAGCAGCTTGGAGGGGAGGAATGGCTACACCTTC
cdr3_aa: CASSLEGRNGYTF

j_call: TRBJ1-1
clone_size: few
d_call: .
v_call: TRBV27
cdr3_nt: TGTGCCAGCTCACGGCTGGGCGATGAAGCTTTCTTT
cdr3_aa: CASSRLGDEAFF

j_call: TRBJ1-5
clone_size: .
d_call: TRBD1
v_call: TRBV2
cdr3_nt: TGTGCCAGCAGTCTAGACAGGGGGGGTCAGCCCCAGCATTTT
cdr3_aa: CASSLDRGGQPQHF

j_call: TRBJ2-5
clone_size: .
d_call: TRBD2
v_call: TRBV7-2
cdr3_nt: TGTGCCAGCAGCTTAGTCGGGACTAGCCGACCCCTCCAGTACTTC
cdr3_aa: CASSLVGTSRPLQYF